This is a list of T cell receptor beta chains from one sample in a study of blood T cells in healthy people across ages. TCRdb independently ran MiXCR on the 5' RACE reads; one entry per CDR3 protein. This table has nearly 1 million distinct CDR3 sequences, approximately 50% appearing once. The sample taken for sequencing was blood. These TCRs come from a woman in her sixties in good health. CDR3s include the opening cysteine and the closing phenylalanine or tryptophan. A D gene is named only where the DNA matches it firmly. Part of the rows lack a size; the others show once, few, many or a class for expanded clones.

>TRBJ2-7|few|14|TRBV20-1|TRBD1
TGCAGTGCTAGGACAGGGGGAAACACCTACGAGCAGTACTTC
CSARTGGNTYEQYF
>TRBJ2-3|few|16|TRBV7-3|-
TGTGCCAGCAGCTTAGGGCTAGGACTTCGCACAGATACGCAGTATTTT
CASSLGLGLRTDTQYF
>TRBJ2-7|-|14|TRBV12-3/TRBV12-4|-
TGTGCCAGCAGTTCCCCCTTGCGGGGCTACGAGCAGTACTTC
CASSSPLRGYEQYF
>TRBJ1-1|-|16|TRBV7-3|-
TGTGCCAGCAGCTTAACGAGGCGTGGGGGGAACACTGAAGCTTTCTTT
CASSLTRRGGNTEAFF
>TRBJ2-5|-|14|TRBV6-5|TRBD2
TGTGCCAGCAGTTACCGGGAGGGGCTTTACCAGCAGTACTTC
CASSYREGLYQQYF
>TRBJ2-7|-|14|TRBV6-1|TRBD1
TGTGCCAGCAGAACCGGGACAGCCTTCTACGAGCAGTACTTC
CASRTGTAFYEQYF
>TRBJ2-6|-|16|TRBV6-6|-
TGTGCCAGCAGCCTTGGAAATCCCACTGGGGCCAACGTCCTGACTTTC
CASSLGNPTGANVLTF
>TRBJ2-7|-|15|TRBV11-2|-
TGTGCCAGCAGCCGGGACTGCCAAAGCTCCTACGAGCAGTACTTC
CASSRDCQSSYEQYF
>TRBJ1-5|-|16|TRBV7-2|-
TGTGCCAGCAGTTCCCCTGGGGGGACCGGGAATCAGCCCCAGCATTTT
CASSSPGGTGNQPQHF
>TRBJ2-5|-|13|TRBV2|-
TGTGCCAGCAGGGGGACTCTTCAAGAGACCCAGTACTTC
CASRGTLQETQYF
>TRBJ2-4|once|13|TRBV20-1|-
TGCAGTGCCACCAGGGAAGGTATGAACATTCAGTACTTC
CSATREGMNIQYF
>TRBJ2-7|-|14|TRBV7-2|-
TGTGCCAGCAGACCAGCACAGAGGGTATACGAGCAGTACTTC
CASRPAQRVYEQYF
>TRBJ2-5|-|14|TRBV27|-
TGTGCCAGCAGTTACCCCGGCCCGGGTGGGACCCAGTACTTC
CASSYPGPGGTQYF
>TRBJ2-1|-|15|TRBV11-2|TRBD2
TGTGCCAGCAGCTTAACGGTAGCGGGGTGGGATGAGCAGTTCTTC
CASSLTVAGWDEQFF
>TRBJ2-1|few|14|TRBV4-1|-
TGCGCCAGCAGCGGGCCCGTCGGGGTCTATGAGCAGTTCTTC
CASSGPVGVYEQFF
>TRBJ1-1|once|13|TRBV3-1|TRBD1
TGTGCCAGCAGCCATCAGGACAGGCCCGAAGCTTTCTTT
CASSHQDRPEAFF
>TRBJ2-7|few|15|TRBV6-1|-
TGTGCCAGCAGGCACGCCGGGACGCCCACCTACGAGCAGTACTTC
CASRHAGTPTYEQYF
>TRBJ2-3|-|15|TRBV28|TRBD1
TGTGCCAGCAGTTTAGCACAGGGGCCAGGTGGTACGCAGTATTTT
CASSLAQGPGGTQYF
>TRBJ2-3|few|15|TRBV5-1|-
TGCGCCAGCAGCCCTGGGGGGACAGACACAGATACGCAGTATTTT
CASSPGGTDTDTQYF
>TRBJ2-1|-|16|TRBV2|-
TGTGCCATCCTTAGGTGGGAGGAAGGCTCCTACAATGAGCAGTTCTTC
CAILRWEEGSYNEQFF
>TRBJ2-5|-|12|TRBV29-1|TRBD2
TGCAGCGTTGTTTCGGGAGGGGAGACCCAGTACTTC
CSVVSGGETQYF
>TRBJ2-7|-|15|TRBV11-2|-
TGTGCCAGCAGCTTACAGGGGATCCAAGTGAATGAGCAGTACTTC
CASSLQGIQVNEQYF
>TRBJ1-5|-|16|TRBV5-1|-
TGCGCCAGCAGCGTAAGCGCCAGGGATCGGGGTCAGCCCCAGCATTTT
CASSVSARDRGQPQHF
>TRBJ2-4|-|17|TRBV2|TRBD2
TGTACCAGCAATCCTAGCGGCGAAGTGAAAGACAAAAACATTCAGTACTTC
CTSNPSGEVKDKNIQYF
>TRBJ2-7|-|15|TRBV7-2|TRBD2
TGTGCCAGCAGCTTAGTGGGACTAGGCGGGCGCGAGCAGTACTTC
CASSLVGLGGREQYF
>TRBJ2-5|few|16|TRBV10-3|TRBD2
TGTGCCATCAGTGAGTCCGGCGGGAGGGCCCCAGAGACCCAGTACTTC
CAISESGGRAPETQYF
>TRBJ2-1|-|14|TRBV7-2|TRBD2
TGTGCCAGCAGCCCCGGACTAGCGCTCAATGAGCAGTTCTTC
CASSPGLALNEQFF
>TRBJ1-5|-|14|TRBV20-1|-
TGCAGTGTGGGGGCCAGGGTGGGCAATCAGCCCCAGCATTTT
CSVGARVGNQPQHF
>TRBJ1-2|-|13|TRBV14|TRBD1
TGTGCCAGCAGCCAGAGACAGGGAGAGGGCTACACCTTC
CASSQRQGEGYTF
>TRBJ2-3|-|17|TRBV5-1|TRBD2
TGCGCCAGCAGCCCGAAACTAGCGGGAGGTCGGGTAGATACGCAGTATTTT
CASSPKLAGGRVDTQYF
>TRBJ2-6|few|15|TRBV21-1|-
TGTGCCAGCAGCAGGCGTTTATCTGGGGCCAACGTCCTGACTTTC
CASSRRLSGANVLTF
>TRBJ2-7|few|14|TRBV21-1|-
TGTGCCAGCAGCTTGAACTTAGTCTCCTACGAGCAGTACTTC
CASSLNLVSYEQYF
>TRBJ1-2|few|11|TRBV20-1|-
TGCAGGAACGAGGGGAGAAATGGCTACACCTTC
CRNEGRNGYTF
>TRBJ2-7|-|13|TRBV6-2/TRBV6-3|-
TGTGCCAGCGGGAGTGGGGCCCCCAGCGAGCAGTACTTC
CASGSGAPSEQYF
>TRBJ2-3|-|15|TRBV4-1|-
TGCGCCAGCAGCCAGCCAGCGGCAGGGGCAGATACGCAGTATTTT
CASSQPAAGADTQYF
>TRBJ1-6|-|13|TRBV28|-
TGTGCCAGCAACGGACTGTTAAATTCACCCCTCCACTTT
CASNGLLNSPLHF
>TRBJ1-2|-|13|TRBV12-3/TRBV12-4|-
TGTGCCAGCAGTTTGCGAGGCAGGGGCCACGACACCTTC
CASSLRGRGHDTF
>TRBJ2-2|-|15|TRBV10-3|-
TGTGCCATCAGTGAACGGACTTCGAACACCGGGGAGCTGTTTTTT
CAISERTSNTGELFF
>TRBJ2-1|-|14|TRBV11-2|TRBD2
TGTGCCAGCAGCCCAGGACTAGCGTGGAATGAGCAGTTCTTC
CASSPGLAWNEQFF
>TRBJ2-1|-|14|TRBV4-1|TRBD1
TGCGCCAGCAGCTACCGGGACAGGGGCGATGAGCAGTTCTTC
CASSYRDRGDEQFF
>TRBJ2-4|few|13|TRBV6-2/TRBV6-3|TRBD1
TGTGCCAGCGACCAGGGGGTTGTAAACATTCAGTACTTC
CASDQGVVNIQYF
>TRBJ2-1|-|16|TRBV20-1|-
TGCAGTGCGAGTCGCAGAAGGGCTGGGAGCTACAATGAGCAGTTCTTC
CSASRRRAGSYNEQFF